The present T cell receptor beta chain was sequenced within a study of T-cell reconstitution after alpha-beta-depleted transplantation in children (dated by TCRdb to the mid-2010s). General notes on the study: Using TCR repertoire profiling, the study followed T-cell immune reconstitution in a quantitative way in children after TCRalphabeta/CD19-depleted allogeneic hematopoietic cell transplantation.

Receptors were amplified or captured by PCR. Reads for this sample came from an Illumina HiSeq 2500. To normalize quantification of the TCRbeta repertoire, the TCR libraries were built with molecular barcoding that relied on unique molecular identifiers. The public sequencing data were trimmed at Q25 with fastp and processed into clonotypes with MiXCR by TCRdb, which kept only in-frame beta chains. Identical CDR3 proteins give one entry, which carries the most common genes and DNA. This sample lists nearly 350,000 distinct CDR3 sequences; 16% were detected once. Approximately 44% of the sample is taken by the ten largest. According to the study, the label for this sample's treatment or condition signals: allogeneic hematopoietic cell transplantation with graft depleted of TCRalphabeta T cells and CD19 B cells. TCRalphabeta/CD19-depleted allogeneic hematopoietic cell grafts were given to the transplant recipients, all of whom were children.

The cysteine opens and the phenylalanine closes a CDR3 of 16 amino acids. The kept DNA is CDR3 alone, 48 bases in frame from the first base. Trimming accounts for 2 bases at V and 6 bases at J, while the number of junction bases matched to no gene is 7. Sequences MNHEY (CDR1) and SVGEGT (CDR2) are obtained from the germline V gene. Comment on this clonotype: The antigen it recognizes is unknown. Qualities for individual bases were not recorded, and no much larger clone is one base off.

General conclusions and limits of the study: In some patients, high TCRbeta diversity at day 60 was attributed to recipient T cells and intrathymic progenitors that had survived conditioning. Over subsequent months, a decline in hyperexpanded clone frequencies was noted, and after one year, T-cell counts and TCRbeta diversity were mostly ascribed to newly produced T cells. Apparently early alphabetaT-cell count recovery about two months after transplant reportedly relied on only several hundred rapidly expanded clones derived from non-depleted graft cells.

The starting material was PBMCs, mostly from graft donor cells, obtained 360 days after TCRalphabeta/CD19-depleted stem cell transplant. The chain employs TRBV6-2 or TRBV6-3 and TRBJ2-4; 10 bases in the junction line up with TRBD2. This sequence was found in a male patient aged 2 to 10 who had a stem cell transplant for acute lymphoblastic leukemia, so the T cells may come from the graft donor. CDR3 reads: CASSYPRTSGINIQYF. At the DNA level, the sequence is TGTGCCAGCAGTTACCCCCGGACTAGCGGCATAAACATTCAGTACTTC.